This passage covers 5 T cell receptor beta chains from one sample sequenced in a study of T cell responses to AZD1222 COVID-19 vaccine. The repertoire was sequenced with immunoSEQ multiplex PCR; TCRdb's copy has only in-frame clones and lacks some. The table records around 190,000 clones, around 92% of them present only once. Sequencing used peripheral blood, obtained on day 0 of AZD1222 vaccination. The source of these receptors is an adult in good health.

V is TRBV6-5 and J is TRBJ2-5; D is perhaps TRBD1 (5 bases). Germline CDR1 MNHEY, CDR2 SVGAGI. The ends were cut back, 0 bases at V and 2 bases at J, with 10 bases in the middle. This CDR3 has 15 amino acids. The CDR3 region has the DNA TGTGCCAGCAGTTACTCGAGACAGAAACAAGAGACCCAGTACTTC. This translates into CASSYSRQKQETQYF.

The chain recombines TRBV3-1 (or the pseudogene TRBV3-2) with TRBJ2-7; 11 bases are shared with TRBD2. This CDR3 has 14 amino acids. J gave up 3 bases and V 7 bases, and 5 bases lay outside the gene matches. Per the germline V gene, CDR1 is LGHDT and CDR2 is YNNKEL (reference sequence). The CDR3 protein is CASTSGTSGYEQYF. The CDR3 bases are TGTGCCAGCACCTCAGGGACTAGCGGCTACGAGCAGTACTTC.

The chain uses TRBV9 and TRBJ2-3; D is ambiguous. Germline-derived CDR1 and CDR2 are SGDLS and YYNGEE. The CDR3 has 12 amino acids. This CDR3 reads CAGKVRTDTQYF. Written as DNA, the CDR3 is TGTGCAGGAAAGGTGCGCACAGATACGCAGTATTTT.

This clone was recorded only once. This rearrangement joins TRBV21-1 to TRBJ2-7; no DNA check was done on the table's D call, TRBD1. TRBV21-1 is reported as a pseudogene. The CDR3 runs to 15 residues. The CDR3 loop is CASSKVGTVDYEQYF. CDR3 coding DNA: TGTGCCAGCAGCAAAGTGGGGACAGTGGACTACGAGCAGTACTTC.

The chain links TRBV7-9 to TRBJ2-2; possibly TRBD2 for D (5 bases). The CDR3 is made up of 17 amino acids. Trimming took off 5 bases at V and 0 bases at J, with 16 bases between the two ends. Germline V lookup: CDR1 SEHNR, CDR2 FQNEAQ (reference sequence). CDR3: CASSNHGRGTNTGELFF. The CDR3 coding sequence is TGTGCCAGCAGCAACCACGGCCGGGGAACGAACACCGGGGAGCTGTTTTTT.